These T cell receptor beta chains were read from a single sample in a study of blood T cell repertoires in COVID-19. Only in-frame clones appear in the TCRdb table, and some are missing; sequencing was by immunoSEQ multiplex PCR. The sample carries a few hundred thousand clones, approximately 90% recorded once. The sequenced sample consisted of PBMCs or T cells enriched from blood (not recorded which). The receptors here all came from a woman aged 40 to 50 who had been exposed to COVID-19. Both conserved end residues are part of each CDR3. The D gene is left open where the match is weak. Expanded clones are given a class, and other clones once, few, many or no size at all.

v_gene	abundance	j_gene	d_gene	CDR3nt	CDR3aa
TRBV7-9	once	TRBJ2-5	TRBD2	TGTGCCAGCAGCTTAGGCGGGACTAGCGGCCAAGAGACCCAGTACTTC	CASSLGGTSGQETQYF
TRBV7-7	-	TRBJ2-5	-	TGTGCTAGCAGCTTAGGGAGAAGCTCGGGAGAGACCCAGTACTTC	CASSLGRSSGETQYF
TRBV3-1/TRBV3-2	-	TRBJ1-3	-	TGTGCCAGCAGCCACCGGACATCGGGAAACACCATATATTTT	CASSHRTSGNTIYF
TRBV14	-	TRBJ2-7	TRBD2	TGTGCCAGCAGCCAAGGGTTCTCGGGGGGGATCTCCTACGAGCAGTACTTC	CASSQGFSGGISYEQYF
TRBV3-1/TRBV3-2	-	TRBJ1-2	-	TGTGCCAGCAGCCAATTAGGAGGGACCAACTATGGCTACACCTTC	CASSQLGGTNYGYTF
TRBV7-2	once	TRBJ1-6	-	TGTGCCAGCAGCTTAGACGGGGTGACCCCCCTCCACTTT	CASSLDGVTPLHF
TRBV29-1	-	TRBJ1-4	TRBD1	TGCAGCGTAACGTTGACAGGGGGAAAGAATGAAAAACTGTTTTTT	CSVTLTGGKNEKLFF
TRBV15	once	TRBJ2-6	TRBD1	TGTGCCACCAGCAGGGACAGGGGTTTCTCTGGGGCCAACGTCCTGACTTTC	CATSRDRGFSGANVLTF
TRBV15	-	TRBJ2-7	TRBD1	TGTGCCACCAGCAGAGTGGGACCAGGGGGCCTTTACGAGCAGTACTTC	CATSRVGPGGLYEQYF
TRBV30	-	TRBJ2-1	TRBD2	TGTGCCTGGAGAGGGCTAGCGGGAAAGTCGAGCTCCTACAATGAGCAGTTCTTC	CAWRGLAGKSSSYNEQFF
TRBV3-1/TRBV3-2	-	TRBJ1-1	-	TGTGCCAGCAGCCAAGGGGTTTTTGGAGTGGAAGCTTTCTTT	CASSQGVFGVEAFF
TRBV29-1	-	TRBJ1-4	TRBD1	TGCAGCGTTCAAGGGACAGCACACTCTAATGAAAAACTGTTTTTT	CSVQGTAHSNEKLFF
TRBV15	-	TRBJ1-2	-	TGTGCCACCAGCAGTCCCTCCGGGGTTTCGACTAACTATGGCTACACCTTC	CATSSPSGVSTNYGYTF
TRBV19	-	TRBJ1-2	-	TGTGCCACCAGAGGCTCATCTGGCTACACCTTC	CATRGSSGYTF
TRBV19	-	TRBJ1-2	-	TGTGCCAGTAGGCCCTGGACAGAAGGCTATGGCTACACCTTC	CASRPWTEGYGYTF
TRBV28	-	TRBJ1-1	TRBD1	TGTGCCAGCAGTTTCGGCGAGGGACAGGGGGCAGGGAACACTGAAGCTTTCTTT	CASSFGEGQGAGNTEAFF
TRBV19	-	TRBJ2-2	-	TGTGCCAGTAAGATCCGGGAACCTGACGCCGGGGAGCTGTTTTTT	CASKIREPDAGELFF
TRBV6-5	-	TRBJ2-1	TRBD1	TGTGCCAGCCAGGGACAGGGCTACAATGAGCAGTTCTTC	CASQGQGYNEQFF
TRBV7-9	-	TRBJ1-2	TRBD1	TGTGCCAGCAGCCAGGGACAGGGGGCGAGTGGCTACACCTTC	CASSQGQGASGYTF
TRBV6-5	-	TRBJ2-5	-	TGTGCCAGCGCTAGACAGCATCAAAAGACCCAGTACTTC	CASARQHQKTQYF
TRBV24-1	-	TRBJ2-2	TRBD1	TGTGCCACCGCGAATACAGGGGGCGCGGTCACCGGGGAGCTGTTTTTT	CATANTGGAVTGELFF
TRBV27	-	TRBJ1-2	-	TGTGCCAGCAGTTTGAGACAGCGGGCTAATGGCTACACCTTC	CASSLRQRANGYTF
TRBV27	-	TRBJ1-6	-	TGTGCCAGCAGCAGAACAGTCCCAAGGGGGTCCTATAATTCACCCCTCCACTTT	CASSRTVPRGSYNSPLHF
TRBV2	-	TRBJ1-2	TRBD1	TGTGCCAGCAGTGAAGCGCGTCAGGGGGTCGGCTACACCTTC	CASSEARQGVGYTF
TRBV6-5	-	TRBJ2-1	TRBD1	TGTGCCAGCGGGACAGGGGTCTCCTACAATGAGCAGTTCTTC	CASGTGVSYNEQFF
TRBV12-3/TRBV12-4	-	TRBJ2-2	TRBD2	TGTGCCAGCAAGCGGGGCTCGGGCGGGGAGCTGTTTTTT	CASKRGSGGELFF
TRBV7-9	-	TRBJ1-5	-	TGTGCCAGCAGCTTAGGACGTGGGGAGAATGACGAGCCCCAGCATTTT	CASSLGRGENDEPQHF
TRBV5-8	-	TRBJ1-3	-	TGTGCCAGCGATAGGGACGCCAGGGGTTCTGGAAACACCATATATTTT	CASDRDARGSGNTIYF
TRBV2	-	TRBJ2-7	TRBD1	TGTGCCAGCAGTGAAGCGCTTCGGACAGGGAAAAACGAGCAGTACTTC	CASSEALRTGKNEQYF
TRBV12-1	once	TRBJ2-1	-	TGTGCCAGCAGCCAGGCGGGACTCTACTACAATGAGCAGTTCTTC	CASSQAGLYYNEQFF
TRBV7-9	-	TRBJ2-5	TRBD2	TGTGCCAGCAGCTCTCGGACTAGCGGGAGAGAGACCCAGTACTTC	CASSSRTSGRETQYF
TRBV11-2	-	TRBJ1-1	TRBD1	TGTGCCAGCAGCCCGGGGACAGTTTCTGAAGCTTTCTTT	CASSPGTVSEAFF
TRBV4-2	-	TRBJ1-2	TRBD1	TGTGCCAGCAGCCAAGCGGGACAGGGAACGACTTATGGCTACACCTTC	CASSQAGQGTTYGYTF
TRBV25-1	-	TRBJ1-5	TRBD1	TGTGCCAGCAATAATAGGACAGGCCGATATCAGCCCCAGCATTTT	CASNNRTGRYQPQHF
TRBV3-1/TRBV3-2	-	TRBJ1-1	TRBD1	TGTGCCAGCAGCCGGACAGGGGTAGGAGCTTTCTTT	CASSRTGVGAFF
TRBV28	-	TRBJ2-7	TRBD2	TGTGCCAGCAAGGTAGCGGGAGTTTACGAGCAGTACTTC	CASKVAGVYEQYF
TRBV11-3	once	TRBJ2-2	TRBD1	TGTGCCAGCAGCTTAGAAGGGGACAGTAACACCGGGGAGCTGTTTTTT	CASSLEGDSNTGELFF
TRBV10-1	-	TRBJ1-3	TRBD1	TGCGCCAGCAGTTTGGGACAGGCGTCTGGAAACACCATATATTTT	CASSLGQASGNTIYF
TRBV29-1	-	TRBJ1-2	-	TGCAGCGTTGAAGAGGGCAGGGGCAAAGGCCGAGGTGGCTACACCTTC	CSVEEGRGKGRGGYTF
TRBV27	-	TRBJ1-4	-	TGTGCCAGCAGTTTATCGTTCGGGGGGCCTAATGAAAAACTGTTTTTT	CASSLSFGGPNEKLFF
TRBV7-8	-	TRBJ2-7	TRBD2	TGTGCCAGCAGCCCAGGGGATCGGCTAGCGGGAACCTACGAGCAGTACTTC	CASSPGDRLAGTYEQYF
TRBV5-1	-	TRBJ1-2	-	TGCGCCAGCAGCCCCGAGACTAACTATGGCTACACCTTC	CASSPETNYGYTF
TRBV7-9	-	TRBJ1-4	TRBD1	TGTGCCAGCAGCGGACAGGGGGCGCTGAGGGAAAAACTGTTTTTT	CASSGQGALREKLFF
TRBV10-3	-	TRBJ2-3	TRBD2	TGTGCCATCAGCTCGACTAGCGGGAGCCCAGATACGCAGTATTTT	CAISSTSGSPDTQYF
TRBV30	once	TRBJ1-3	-	TGTGCCTGGACCCCATTTAGCTCTGGAAACACCATATATTTT	CAWTPFSSGNTIYF
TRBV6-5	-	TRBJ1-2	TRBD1	TGTGCCAGCACCGAAACATACAGGGGGAACTATGGCTACACCTTC	CASTETYRGNYGYTF
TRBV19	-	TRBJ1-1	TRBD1	TGTGCCAGTAGTATATCCGGGACAGGGGGCGCGTGGAGCACTGAAGCTTTCTTT	CASSISGTGGAWSTEAFF
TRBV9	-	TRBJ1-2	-	TGTGCCAGCAGCTCCGTCAGCTATGGCTACACCTTC	CASSSVSYGYTF
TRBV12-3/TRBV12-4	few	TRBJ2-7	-	TGTGCCAGCAGTCCTCACGGGGACGAGCAGTACTTC	CASSPHGDEQYF
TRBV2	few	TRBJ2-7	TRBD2	TGTGCCAGCAGTCCAGGCTTTAGCGGGCGAGGGGATGAGCAGTACTTC	CASSPGFSGRGDEQYF
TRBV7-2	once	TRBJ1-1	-	TGTGCCAGCAGCTTGGTCTACGCAACCACTGAAGCTTTCTTT	CASSLVYATTEAFF
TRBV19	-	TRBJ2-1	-	TGTGCCAGCTCGGGATTTCTGGGTAATGAGCAGTTCTTC	CASSGFLGNEQFF
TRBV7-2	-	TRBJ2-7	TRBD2	TGTGCCAGCAGCTTAGGCTCTTTCGGGAGGAGGTACGAGCAGTACTTC	CASSLGSFGRRYEQYF
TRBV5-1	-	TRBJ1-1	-	TGCGCCAGCAACCAGGGAGGGTTGAACACTGAAGCTTTCTTT	CASNQGGLNTEAFF
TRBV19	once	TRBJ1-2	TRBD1	TGTGCCAGTACCACCCCGACAGGGAGCGGCTACACCTTC	CASTTPTGSGYTF
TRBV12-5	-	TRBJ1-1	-	TGTGCTAGTGGCCTATCGACTGGGAACACTGAAGCTTTCTTT	CASGLSTGNTEAFF
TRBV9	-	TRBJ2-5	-	TGTGCCAGCAGCGTAGGGGGCGGGGGCTCCTCCCAAGAGACCCAGTACTTC	CASSVGGGGSSQETQYF
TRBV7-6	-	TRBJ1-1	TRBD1	TGTGCCAGCAGCTCGGGACAGGAGAACACTGAAGCTTTCTTT	CASSSGQENTEAFF
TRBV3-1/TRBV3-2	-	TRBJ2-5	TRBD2	TGTGCCAGCAGTCCCTTAACTAGCGGCCCGGGGGTGGCCCAGTACTTC	CASSPLTSGPGVAQYF
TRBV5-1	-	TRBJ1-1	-	TGCGCCAGCAGCTCCCACGGAGCCCGAAGGGGTGATGAAGCTTTCTTT	CASSSHGARRGDEAFF